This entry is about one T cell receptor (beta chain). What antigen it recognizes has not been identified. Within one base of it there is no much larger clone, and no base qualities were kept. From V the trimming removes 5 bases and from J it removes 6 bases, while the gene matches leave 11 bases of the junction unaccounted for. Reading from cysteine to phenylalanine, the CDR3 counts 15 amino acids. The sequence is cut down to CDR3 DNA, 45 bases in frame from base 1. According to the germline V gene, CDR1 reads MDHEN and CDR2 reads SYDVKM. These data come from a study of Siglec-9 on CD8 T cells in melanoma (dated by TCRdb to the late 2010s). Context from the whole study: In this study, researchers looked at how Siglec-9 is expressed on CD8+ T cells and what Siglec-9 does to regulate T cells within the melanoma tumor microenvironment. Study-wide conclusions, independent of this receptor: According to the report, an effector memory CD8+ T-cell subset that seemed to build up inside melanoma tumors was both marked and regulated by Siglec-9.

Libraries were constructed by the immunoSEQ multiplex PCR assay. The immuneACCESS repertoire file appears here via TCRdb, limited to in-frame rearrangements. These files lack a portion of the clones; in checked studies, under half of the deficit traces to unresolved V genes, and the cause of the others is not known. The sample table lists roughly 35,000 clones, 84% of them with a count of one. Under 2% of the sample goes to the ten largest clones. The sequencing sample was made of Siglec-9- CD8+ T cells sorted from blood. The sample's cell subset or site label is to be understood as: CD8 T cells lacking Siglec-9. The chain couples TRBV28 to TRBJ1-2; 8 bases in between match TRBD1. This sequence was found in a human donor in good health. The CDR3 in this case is CASSNNRGFHDGYTF. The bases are TGTGCCAGCAGTAACAACAGGGGGTTCCATGATGGCTACACCTTC.